This TCR beta chain is drawn from a study of glioma-infiltrating T cells after dendritic cell vaccination. Study-wide results and caveats: Higher TCR clonality did not directly relate to longer survival. The cohort had few patients with full blood and tumor sets.

This CDR3 has 13 amino acids. Germline CDR1 is SGHDT and CDR2 is YYEEEE. The V end lost 2 bases, the J end lost 1 base, and 7 bases lay between the germline ends. As concerns this clone: What it binds is not known.

Input was 2 to 2.5 ug genomic DNA, or all available if less. Repertoires were generated with immunoSEQ multiplex PCR, while TCRdb's copy carries only in-frame clones and drops some. The data show just under 100,000 clones, with around 80% seen just once and 5.4% held by the top ten. Stated time point: after dendritic cell vaccination, including at tumor progression/relapse. All glioblastoma patients lacked an isocitrate dehydrogenase mutation. This TCR derives from a human donor with glioblastoma. The sample was blood, taken after dendritic cell vaccination. V usage is TRBV5-6 and J usage is TRBJ2-7; D is undetermined. The chain's CDR3 is CASSLAFSYEQYF. CDR3 nucleotide sequence: TGTGCCAGCAGCTTAGCTTTTTCCTACGAGCAGTACTTC.